This entry lists 28 T cell receptor beta chains sequenced from one sample in a study of blood T cell repertoires in COVID-19. Libraries were prepared by immunoSEQ multiplex PCR; TCRdb keeps only in-frame clonotypes and omits some of them. The repertoire holds some 240,000 clones, 75% to 85% seen once, with 9.5% to 15% in the top ten. Sequencing was done on a sample of peripheral blood. The source of these receptors is a human donor in a cohort sampled during active COVID-19.

The V gene is TRBV24-1, the J gene TRBJ1-5; a weak D match, TRBD1 (5 bases). V was trimmed by 9 bases and J by 2 bases, leaving 10 bases between them. This CDR3 contains 13 residues. Germline V gene lookup returns CDR1 KGHDR and CDR2 SFDVKD. The CDR3 DNA reads TGTGCCACCCAGACAGAACGCAATCAGCCCCAGCATTTT. Protein sequence: CATQTERNQPQHF.

The V gene is TRBV18, the J gene TRBJ2-1; TRBD2 aligns across 11 bases. Trimming removed 3 bases from V and 7 bases from J; junction bases left unmatched: 8. The germline gives CDR1 KGHSH, CDR2 LQKENI. The CDR3 totals 16 residues. The CDR3 sequence: CASSPGTSGSRNEQFF. The CDR3 nucleotides are TGTGCCAGCTCACCGGGAACTAGCGGGAGTCGTAATGAGCAGTTCTTC.

The chain uses TRBV13 and TRBJ1-6; D is possibly TRBD1 (5 bases). V lost 4 bases, J lost 8 bases, and 12 bases lay in between. CDR3 length: 14 residues. Germline V CDR1 and CDR2: PRHDT, FYEKMQ (reference sequence). This chain's CDR3 is CASSSRGGDSPLHF. As DNA, the CDR3 is TGTGCCAGCAGCTCACGGGGGGGTGATTCACCCCTCCACTTT.

J is TRBJ2-5 and V is TRBV6-6; a possible D gene is TRBD2 (5 bases). The CDR3 extends over 12 amino acids. V lost 4 bases, J lost 7 bases, and 10 bases lay in between. CDR1 MNHNY and CDR2 SVGAGI come from the germline V gene (reference sequence). The CDR3: CASSSGWGTQYF. CDR3 DNA sequence: TGTGCCAGCAGTTCGGGGTGGGGGACCCAGTACTTC.

J is TRBJ2-1 and V is TRBV28; 7 bases match TRBD2. CDR3 length equals 13 residues. V lost 2 bases and J lost 6; bases outside the gene matches: 1. Germline CDR1 MDHEN, CDR2 SYDVKM. The CDR3 region is CASSLASGNEQFF. The CDR3, as DNA: TGTGCCAGCAGTTTAGCTAGCGGCAATGAGCAGTTCTTC.

This sequence joins TRBV19 and TRBJ2-5, with TRBD2 identical over 11 bases. Germline assignment: CDR1 LNHDA and CDR2 SQIVND (reference sequence). Unmatched junction bases numbered 6, after V lost 5 bases and J lost 1 base. This CDR3 region has 16 residues. The CDR3 sequence is CASSVIAGGAQETQYF. CDR3 in DNA: TGTGCCAGTAGTGTCATAGCGGGAGGGGCCCAAGAGACCCAGTACTTC.

The V and J genes are TRBV3-1 (or the pseudogene TRBV3-2) and TRBJ1-2; no clear D. The CDR3 has 11 residues. V was cut by 3 bases and J by 8 bases, with 7 bases left in between. CDR1 is LGHDT, CDR2 YNNKEL, per germline (reference sequence). The CDR3 DNA is TGTGCCAGCAGCCAGAGGGAAGGCTACACCTTC. Its translation is CASSQREGYTF.

V and J are TRBV19 and TRBJ2-2, with D possibly matching TRBD1 (6 bases). CDR1 is LNHDA, CDR2 SQIVND, per germline (reference sequence). V lost 6 bases and J lost 2, with 13 bases in between. The CDR3 runs to 15 residues. This CDR3 reads CASRSGQTNTGELFF. DNA of the CDR3: TGTGCCAGTAGATCAGGACAGACAAACACCGGGGAGCTGTTTTTT.

In this sample, this clone turned up once. The chain couples TRBV6-5 to TRBJ1-2, with TRBD1 matching over 7 bases. Germline values: CDR1 MNHEY, CDR2 SVGAGI. This CDR3 has 14 residues. V gave up 6 bases and J gave up 3 bases; unmatched junction bases: 7. The CDR3: CASRRDSQYYGYTF. In nucleotides, the CDR3 is TGTGCCAGCAGGAGGGACAGCCAATACTATGGCTACACCTTC.

V is TRBV24-1 and J is TRBJ2-1; either TRBD1 or TRBD2 may supply D (5 bases each). The germline V gene encodes CDR1 KGHDR and CDR2 SFDVKD. Trimming stripped 4 bases from V and 2 bases from J, with 14 bases between. This CDR3 region has 16 residues. CDR3 in DNA: TGTGCCACCAGTGAGTTGAGGGGTGCTACCTACAATGAGCAGTTCTTC. This encodes CATSELRGATYNEQFF.

This sequence joins TRBV28 and TRBJ2-7; possibly TRBD2 for D (5 bases). V was clipped by 5 bases and J by 5 bases, with 22 bases between them. The germline V gene encodes CDR1 MDHEN and CDR2 SYDVKM. The CDR3 extends over 16 amino acids. CDR3 DNA: TGTGCCAGCAGTCCGCACATAGGACGGGGAAGGGACGAGCAGTACTTC. Its protein is CASSPHIGRGRDEQYF.

This rearrangement joins TRBV4-1 to TRBJ2-7; D is possibly TRBD2 (6 bases). V lost 4 bases and J lost 2, with 18 bases in between. Per the germline V gene, CDR1 is MGHRA and CDR2 is YSYEKL. This CDR3 comprises 16 residues. The CDR3 loop is CASSPRLGDSPYEQYF. CDR3 coding DNA: TGCGCCAGCAGCCCACGCTTGGGGGACTCTCCCTACGAGCAGTACTTC.

The chain is built from TRBV9 and TRBJ2-2; the D gene is possibly TRBD1 (5 bases). CDR1 and CDR2 from the germline V gene are SGDLS and YYNGEE. Trimming shortened V by 4 bases and J by 6 bases, and 16 bases separated the two germline ends. The CDR3 spans 15 residues. The CDR3 DNA follows: TGTGCCAGCAGCAACCAAGTCAGGGAATCCGGGGAGCTGTTTTTT. Protein product: CASSNQVRESGELFF.

Written as DNA, the CDR3 is TGTGCCAGCAGTGCGTACCCCACAGATACGCAGTATTTT. It encodes CASSAYPTDTQYF. The chain links TRBV27 to TRBJ2-3; no clear D. CDR1 and CDR2 from the germline V gene are MNHEY and SMNVEV (reference sequence). The CDR3 is made up of 13 amino acids. V lost 5 bases, J lost 2 bases, and 8 bases lay in between.

This clone was seen a single time. The chain carries TRBV7-2 and TRBJ2-3; 13 positions match TRBD2. The CDR3 loop spans 16 amino acids. Trimming removed 4 bases from V and 1 base from J; junction bases left unmatched: 2. Per the germline V gene, CDR1 is SGHTA and CDR2 is FQGNSA. This chain's CDR3 is CASSSGLAGGTDTQYF. CDR3 nucleotides: TGTGCCAGCAGCTCCGGACTAGCGGGGGGCACAGATACGCAGTATTTT. The full variable domain, completed using reference TRBV7-2 and TRBJ2-3, is GAGVSQSPSNKVTEKGKDVELRCDPISGHTALYWYRQSLGQGLEFLIYFQGNSAPDKSGLPSDRFSAERTGGSVSTLTIQRTQQEDSAVYLCASSSGLAGGTDTQYFGPGTRLTVL.

The chain joins TRBV11-3 to TRBJ2-1; D gene ambiguous. Looked up from germline, CDR1 is SGHNT and CDR2 is YENEEA. This CDR3 is 14 amino acids long. V was shortened by 1 base and J by 3 bases, with 7 bases between the two germline ends. CDR3 loop: CASSLGRSYNEQFF. CDR3 sequence (DNA): TGTGCCAGCAGCTTAGGGCGGAGCTACAATGAGCAGTTCTTC.

CDR3 sequence reads: CATSDSNSYGYTF. The CDR3 DNA follows: TGTGCCACCAGTGATTCAAACAGCTATGGCTACACCTTC. This rearrangement joins TRBV24-1 to TRBJ1-2; no reliable D call. V was shortened by 2 bases and J by 4 bases, with 7 bases between the two germline ends. The CDR3 runs 13 residues. Germline-derived CDR1 and CDR2 are KGHDR and SFDVKD.

V is TRBV6-5 and J is TRBJ1-3; 7 bases are a match to TRBD1. Per germline, CDR1 MNHEY and CDR2 SVGAGI. The CDR3 runs 16 residues. Trimming took 3 bases from V and 0 from J; bases not matched to a gene: 5. The DNA of the CDR3 is TGTGCCAGCAGTTATTCAAACAGGGGCTCTGGAAACACCATATATTTT. This translates into CASSYSNRGSGNTIYF.

V usage is TRBV6-5 and J usage is TRBJ1-1, with a possible D match to TRBD1 (6 bases). CDR3 size: 14 residues. Germline values: CDR1 MNHEY, CDR2 SVGAGI. Deletions cut 7 bases from V and 0 bases from J, with 12 bases between. The CDR3 sequence: CASTKDRVNTEAFF. As DNA, the CDR3 is TGTGCCAGCACTAAGGACAGAGTGAACACTGAAGCTTTCTTT.

The V call is TRBV9, the J call TRBJ2-5, with TRBD2 as a possible D gene (6 bases). V was pared by 0 bases and J by 0 bases, with 12 bases between. This CDR3 region has 16 residues. CDR1 and CDR2 (germline): SGDLS, YYNGEE. The CDR3 loop is CASSVGVAEHQETQYF. DNA for the CDR3: TGTGCCAGCAGCGTAGGAGTAGCGGAACACCAAGAGACCCAGTACTTC.

This clone has just one count. This chain connects TRBV6-1 to TRBJ2-7; 9 bases line up with TRBD2. Germline CDR1 is MNHNS and CDR2 is SASEGT. J lost 0 bases, V lost 1 base, and 1 base had no gene match. CDR3 length: 15 amino acids. The CDR3 spells CASSEGSGSSYEQYF. The CDR3 DNA sequence: TGTGCCAGCAGTGAAGGTAGCGGGAGCTCCTACGAGCAGTACTTC.

The chain uses TRBV19 and TRBJ2-1; D gene unclear. Germline-derived CDR1 and CDR2 are LNHDA and SQIVND (reference sequence). The CDR3 totals 15 residues. V lost 6 bases and J lost 2, with 14 bases in between. For the CDR3, the DNA is TGTGCCAGTAGAACCCCCGGCGGAACCTACAATGAGCAGTTCTTC. It codes for CASRTPGGTYNEQFF.

This clone has more than one count but fewer than ten. The chain employs TRBV2 and TRBJ2-7, with TRBD2 as a possible D gene (5 bases). Per germline, CDR1 SNHLY and CDR2 FYNNEI. V was shortened by 3 bases and J by 3 bases, with 6 bases between the two germline ends. The CDR3 sequence is 12 residues long. As DNA, the CDR3 is TGTGCCAGCAGTGACCGGGGCTACGAGCAGTACTTC. Translated, it gives CASSDRGYEQYF.

This sequence joins TRBV7-9 and TRBJ1-5; unclear D gene. Trimming pared 5 bases from V and 1 base from J, leaving 6 bases between. Germline V gene data show CDR1 as SEHNR and CDR2 as FQNEAQ (reference sequence). The CDR3 runs to 13 residues. The CDR3 region is CASSGASNQPQHF. The CDR3 nucleotides read TGTGCCAGCAGCGGAGCGAGCAATCAGCCCCAGCATTTT.

This chain connects TRBV11-2 to TRBJ2-7, with a weak D call TRBD1 (5 bases). This CDR3 is built from 15 residues. Trimming shortened V by 0 bases and J by 4 bases, and 13 bases separated the two germline ends. Germline CDR1 and CDR2: SGHAT and FQNNGV. The CDR3 DNA reads as TGTGCCAGCAGCTTAGACCCGATAGGGGTGTACGAGCAGTACTTC. It is translated as CASSLDPIGVYEQYF.

The chain uses TRBV19 and TRBJ1-2, with D possibly TRBD1 on 5 matching bases. The ends were cut back, 1 base at V and 0 bases at J, with 12 bases in the middle. This CDR3 comprises 16 residues. CDR1 and CDR2 (germline): LNHDA, SQIVND (reference sequence). The CDR3 DNA reads as TGTGCCAGTAGTATAGGAGGAGGGGAAGCTAACTATGGCTACACCTTC. Its protein product is CASSIGGGEANYGYTF.

The rearrangement links TRBV6-5 to TRBJ2-7; D unresolved. Germline V gives CDR1 MNHEY, CDR2 SVGAGI. Trimming pared 6 bases from V and 5 bases from J, leaving 8 bases between. The CDR3 is made up of 11 amino acids. CDR3 amino acids: CASRLYDEQYF. CDR3 DNA: TGTGCCAGCAGGCTATACGACGAGCAGTACTTC.

This clone has a handful of counts. The CDR3, as DNA: TGCGCCAGCAGCTTGGACTCGCCTACTGATACGCAGTATTTT. Protein product: CASSLDSPTDTQYF. The chain joins TRBV5-1 to TRBJ2-3; no reliable D call. The CDR3 is 14 amino acids. V was clipped by 0 bases and J by 6 bases, with 11 bases between them. The germline V gene has CDR1 SGHRS and CDR2 YFSETQ. Looking up the rest from reference TRBV5-1 and TRBJ2-3 gives the full variable domain: KAGVTQTPRYLIKTRGQQVTLSCSPISGHRSVSWYQQTPGQGLQFLFEYFSETQRNKGNFPGRFSGRQFSNSRSEMNVSTLELGDSALYLCASSLDSPTDTQYFGPGTRLTVL.